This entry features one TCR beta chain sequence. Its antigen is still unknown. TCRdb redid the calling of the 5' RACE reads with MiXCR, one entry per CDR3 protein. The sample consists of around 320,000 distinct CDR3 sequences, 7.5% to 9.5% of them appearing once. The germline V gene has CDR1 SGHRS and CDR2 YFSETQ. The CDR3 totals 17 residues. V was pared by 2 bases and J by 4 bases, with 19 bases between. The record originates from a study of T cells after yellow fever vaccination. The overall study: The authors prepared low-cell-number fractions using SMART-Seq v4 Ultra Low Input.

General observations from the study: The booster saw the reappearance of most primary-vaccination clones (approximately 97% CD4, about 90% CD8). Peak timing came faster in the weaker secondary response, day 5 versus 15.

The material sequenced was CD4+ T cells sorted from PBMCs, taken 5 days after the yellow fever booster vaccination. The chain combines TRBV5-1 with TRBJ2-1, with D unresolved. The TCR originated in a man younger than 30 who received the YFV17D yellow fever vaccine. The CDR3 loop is CASSLVHSRKEYNEQFF. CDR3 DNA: TGCGCCAGCAGCTTAGTTCATAGTAGGAAGGAGTACAATGAGCAGTTCTTC.